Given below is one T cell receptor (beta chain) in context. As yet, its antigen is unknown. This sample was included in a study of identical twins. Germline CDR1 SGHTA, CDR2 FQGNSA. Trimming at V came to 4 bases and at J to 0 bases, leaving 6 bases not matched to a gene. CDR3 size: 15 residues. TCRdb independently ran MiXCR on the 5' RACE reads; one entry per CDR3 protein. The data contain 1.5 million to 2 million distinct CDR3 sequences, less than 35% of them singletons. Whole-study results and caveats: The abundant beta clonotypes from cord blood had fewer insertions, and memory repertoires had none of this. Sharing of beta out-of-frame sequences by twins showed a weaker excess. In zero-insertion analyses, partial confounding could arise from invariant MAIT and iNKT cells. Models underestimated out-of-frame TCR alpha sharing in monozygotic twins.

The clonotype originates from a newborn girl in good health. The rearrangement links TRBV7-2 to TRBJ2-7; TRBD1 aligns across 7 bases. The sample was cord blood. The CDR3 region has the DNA TGTGCCAGCAGCTCAGTCGGGACAGCCTCCTACGAGCAGTACTTC. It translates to CASSSVGTASYEQYF.